The clone carrying this T cell receptor (beta chain) has a single count. TCRdb keeps only in-frame clones here, not all; method: immunoSEQ multiplex PCR. The data contain roughly 80,000 clones, around 80% of them seen just once; the ten biggest clones take up about 5.6%. The sample comes from a study of blood T cell repertoires in COVID-19. The wider study: Acute-phase and convalescent COVID-19 samples originated in the United States, Italy and Spain. Nucleic acid was either cDNA or gDNA, and it came from T cells, B-cell-depleted T cells, or PBMCs.

The specimen sequenced was peripheral blood. The sequence derives from a man between 60 and 70 years old with active or convalescent COVID-19.

This CDR3 is CASSREPHEQYF. CDR3 sequence (DNA): TGTGCCAGTAGCCGGGAACCACACGAGCAGTACTTC. V usage is TRBV19 and J usage is TRBJ2-7; D is perhaps TRBD2 (5 bases). Germline V gene lookup returns CDR1 LNHDA and CDR2 SQIVND (reference sequence). Trimming stripped 6 bases from V and 5 bases from J, with 11 bases between. The CDR3 runs 12 residues.